These 3 T cell receptor beta chains were sequenced from one sample in a study of shared clonotypes between healthy human individuals. Assay: immunoSEQ multiplex PCR; the TCRdb copy retains only in-frame clones and omits some. Of roughly 1.4 million clones in the sample, 98% to 99% were seen once. The sequenced sample was naive CD4+ T cells sorted from blood. Indicated subset: CD45RA+ positively selected. These receptor sequences come from a young man in good health.

V gene TRBV2 combines with J gene TRBJ2-3, with D unresolved. Germline V gene data show CDR1 as SNHLY and CDR2 as FYNNEI. The CDR3 sequence is 12 residues long. The V end was cut by 2 bases, the J end by 3 bases, with 3 bases between. CDR3 nucleotide sequence: TGTGCCAGCAGTGAAATTACAGATACGCAGTATTTT. Translation gives CASSEITDTQYF.

The rearrangement links TRBV15 to TRBJ2-5, with a weak D call TRBD2 (5 bases). Trimming cost V 4 bases and J 3 bases, with 12 bases left between them. This CDR3 comprises 14 residues. In germline, CDR1 is LNHNV, CDR2 YYDKDF (reference sequence). CDR3 in DNA: TGTGCCACCAGCAAGAGGGAAAGGGAAGAGACCCAGTACTTC. Amino acids: CATSKREREETQYF.

This chain links TRBV28 with TRBJ1-2; D unresolved. Trimming removed 6 bases from V and 6 bases from J, with 8 bases in between. CDR1 MDHEN and CDR2 SYDVKM come from the germline V gene. This CDR3 spans 11 amino acids. DNA of the CDR3: TGTGCCAGCAGGAATTCAGATGGCTACACCTTC. Residues: CASRNSDGYTF.